This T cell receptor (beta chain) was captured by sequencing in a study of blood T cells in healthy people across ages. Each sample had at least 6.5 million PBMCs isolated. The authors ran a second PCR of about 6 to 11 cycles using a sample-barcoded 5' primer and a J-beta primer mix. Every cDNA molecule carried a tag from a template-switch adaptor bearing 12 random nucleotides. One entry per CDR3 protein, called by TCRdb with MiXCR from the 5' RACE reads. Here the sample spans some 850,000 distinct CDR3 sequences, roughly 24% being singletons. This CDR3 comprises 15 residues. Germline V gene data show CDR1 as SEHNR and CDR2 as FQNEAQ (reference sequence). Concerning this clonotype: Sequence at one end of the junction differs from germline and may be a read error.

These same data were also listed under a study on T cells of mothers and their children. That work states: The donor cohort consisted of a few healthy Caucasian mothers and their six children. Sequencing got over 9 million TCR beta CDR3 reads from each mother and several million from each child.

The clonotype originates from a boy younger than 18 in good health. The rearrangement joins TRBV7-9 to TRBJ2-1, with 10 bases matching TRBD2. Sequenced: blood. Here the CDR3 DNA reads TGTGCCAGCAGCCACAGCGGGGGGGCTTACAGTGAGCAGTTCTTC. It specifies CASSHSGGAYSEQFF.